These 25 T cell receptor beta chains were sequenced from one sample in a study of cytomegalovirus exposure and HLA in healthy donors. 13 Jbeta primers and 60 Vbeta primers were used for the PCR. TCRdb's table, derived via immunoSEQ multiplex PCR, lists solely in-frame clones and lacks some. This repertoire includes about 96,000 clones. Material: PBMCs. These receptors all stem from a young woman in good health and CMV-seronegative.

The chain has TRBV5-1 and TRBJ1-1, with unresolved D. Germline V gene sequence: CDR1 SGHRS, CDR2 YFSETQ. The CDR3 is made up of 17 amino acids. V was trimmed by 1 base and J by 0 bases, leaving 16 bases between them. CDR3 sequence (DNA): TGCGCCAGCAGCTTGTCTGGGTGGGCCAAAATGAACACTGAAGCTTTCTTT. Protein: CASSLSGWAKMNTEAFF.

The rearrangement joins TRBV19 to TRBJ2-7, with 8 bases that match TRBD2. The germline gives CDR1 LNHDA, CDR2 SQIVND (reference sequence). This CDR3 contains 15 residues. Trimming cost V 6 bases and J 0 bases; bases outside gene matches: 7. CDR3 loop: CASSPTGGASYEQYF. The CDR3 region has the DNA TGTGCCAGTAGCCCGACCGGGGGGGCCTCCTACGAGCAGTACTTC.

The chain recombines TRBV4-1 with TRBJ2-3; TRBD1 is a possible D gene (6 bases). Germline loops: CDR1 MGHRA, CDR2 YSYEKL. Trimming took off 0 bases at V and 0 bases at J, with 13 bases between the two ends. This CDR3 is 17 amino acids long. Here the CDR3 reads CASSQEQGEPSTDTQYF. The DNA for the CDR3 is TGCGCCAGCAGCCAAGAACAGGGTGAACCTAGCACAGATACGCAGTATTTT.

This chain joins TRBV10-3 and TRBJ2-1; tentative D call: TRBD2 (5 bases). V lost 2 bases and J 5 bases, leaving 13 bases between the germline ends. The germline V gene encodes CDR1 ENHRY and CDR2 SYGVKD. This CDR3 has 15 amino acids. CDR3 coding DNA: TGTGCCATCAGTGAGCTCTGGACTGGAAACAATGAGCAGTTCTTC. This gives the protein CAISELWTGNNEQFF.

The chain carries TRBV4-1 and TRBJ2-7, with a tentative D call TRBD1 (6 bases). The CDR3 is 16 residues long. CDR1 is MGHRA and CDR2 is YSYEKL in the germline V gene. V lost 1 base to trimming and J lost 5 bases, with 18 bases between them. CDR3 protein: CASSQVGGLGVNEQYF. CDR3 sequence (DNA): TGCGCCAGCAGCCAAGTAGGGGGTCTCGGCGTGAACGAGCAGTACTTC.

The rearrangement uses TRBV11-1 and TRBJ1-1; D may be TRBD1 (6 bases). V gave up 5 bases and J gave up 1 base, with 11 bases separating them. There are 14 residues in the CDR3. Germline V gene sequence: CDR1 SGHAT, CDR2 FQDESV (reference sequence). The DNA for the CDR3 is TGTGCCAGCAGCCTGGGACAACCGAACACTGAAGCTTTCTTT. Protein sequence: CASSLGQPNTEAFF.

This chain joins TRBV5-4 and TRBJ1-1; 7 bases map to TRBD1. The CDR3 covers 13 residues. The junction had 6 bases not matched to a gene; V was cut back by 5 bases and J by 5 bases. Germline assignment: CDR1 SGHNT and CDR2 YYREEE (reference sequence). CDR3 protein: CASSRQGKTEAFF. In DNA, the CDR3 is TGTGCCAGCAGTAGACAGGGAAAAACTGAAGCTTTCTTT.

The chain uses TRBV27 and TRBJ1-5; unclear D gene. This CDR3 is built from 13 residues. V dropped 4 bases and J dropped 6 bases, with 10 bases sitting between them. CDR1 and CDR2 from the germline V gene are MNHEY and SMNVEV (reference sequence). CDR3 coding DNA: TGTGCCAGCAGTTCCCAGTGGGCTCAGCCCCAGCATTTT. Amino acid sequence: CASSSQWAQPQHF.

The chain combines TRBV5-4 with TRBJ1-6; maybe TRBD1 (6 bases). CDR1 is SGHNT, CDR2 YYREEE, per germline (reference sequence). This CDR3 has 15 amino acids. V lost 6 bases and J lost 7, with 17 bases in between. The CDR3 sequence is CASTFRGGANSPLHF. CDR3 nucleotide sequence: TGTGCCAGCACCTTCAGGGGAGGGGCCAATTCACCCCTCCACTTT. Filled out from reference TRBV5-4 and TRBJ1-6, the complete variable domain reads ETGVTQSPTHLIKTRGQQVTLRCSSQSGHNTVSWYQQALGQGPQFIFQYYREEENGRGNFPPRFSGLQFPNYSSELNVNALELDDSALYLCASTFRGGANSPLHFGNGTRLTVT.

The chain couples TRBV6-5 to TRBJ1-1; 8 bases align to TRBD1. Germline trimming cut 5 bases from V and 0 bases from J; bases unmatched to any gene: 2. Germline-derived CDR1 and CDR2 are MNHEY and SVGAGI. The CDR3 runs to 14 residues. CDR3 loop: CASSPTGVNTEAFF. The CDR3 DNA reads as TGTGCCAGCAGTCCGACAGGGGTGAACACTGAAGCTTTCTTT.

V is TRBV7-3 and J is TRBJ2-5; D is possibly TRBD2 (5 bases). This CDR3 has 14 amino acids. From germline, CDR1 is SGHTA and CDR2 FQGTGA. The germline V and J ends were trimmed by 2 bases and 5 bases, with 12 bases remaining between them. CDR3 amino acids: CASSLAGFGETQYF. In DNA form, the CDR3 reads TGTGCCAGCAGCTTAGCGGGTTTCGGGGAGACCCAGTACTTC. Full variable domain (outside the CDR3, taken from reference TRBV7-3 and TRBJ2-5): GAGVSQTPSNKVTEKGKYVELRCDPISGHTALYWYRQSLGQGPEFLIYFQGTGAADDSGLPNDRFFAVRPEGSVSTLKIQRTERGDSAVYLCASSLAGFGETQYFGPGTRLLVL.

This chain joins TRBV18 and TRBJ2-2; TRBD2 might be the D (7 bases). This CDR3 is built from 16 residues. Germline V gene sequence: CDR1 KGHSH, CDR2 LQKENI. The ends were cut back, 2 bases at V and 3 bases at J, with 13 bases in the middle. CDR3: CASSPSAGTYTGELFF. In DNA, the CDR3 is TGTGCCAGCTCACCATCAGCGGGGACATACACCGGGGAGCTGTTTTTT.

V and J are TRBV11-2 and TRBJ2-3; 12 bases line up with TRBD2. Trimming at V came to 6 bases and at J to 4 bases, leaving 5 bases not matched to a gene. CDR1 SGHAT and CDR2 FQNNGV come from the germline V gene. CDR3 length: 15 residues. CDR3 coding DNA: TGTGCCAGCAGTCTACTAGCGGGGGGCTCAGATACGCAGTATTTT. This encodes CASSLLAGGSDTQYF.

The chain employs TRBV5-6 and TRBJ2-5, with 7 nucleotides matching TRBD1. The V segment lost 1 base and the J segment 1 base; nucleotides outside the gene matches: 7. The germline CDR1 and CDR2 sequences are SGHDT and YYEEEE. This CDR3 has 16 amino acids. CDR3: CASSLFQGVGQETQYF. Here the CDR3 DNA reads TGTGCCAGCAGCTTGTTTCAGGGGGTAGGCCAAGAGACCCAGTACTTC.

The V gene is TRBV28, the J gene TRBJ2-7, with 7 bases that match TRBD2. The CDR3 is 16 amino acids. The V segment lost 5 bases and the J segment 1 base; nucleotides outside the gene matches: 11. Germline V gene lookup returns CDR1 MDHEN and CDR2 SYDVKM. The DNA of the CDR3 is TGTGCCAGCAGTCCTGGGGTCGGGGGGTGGTCCTACGAGCAGTACTTC. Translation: CASSPGVGGWSYEQYF.

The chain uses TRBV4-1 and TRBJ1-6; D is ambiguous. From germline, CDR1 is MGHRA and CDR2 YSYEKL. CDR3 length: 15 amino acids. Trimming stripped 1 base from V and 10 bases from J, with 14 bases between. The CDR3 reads CASSQVPRVQSPLHF. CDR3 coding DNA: TGCGCCAGCAGCCAAGTTCCGCGGGTCCAGTCACCCCTCCACTTT.

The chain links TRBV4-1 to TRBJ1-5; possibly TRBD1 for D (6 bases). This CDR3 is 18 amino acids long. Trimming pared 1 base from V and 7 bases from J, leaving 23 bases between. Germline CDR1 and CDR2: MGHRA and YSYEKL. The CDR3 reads CASSQGTLYRVVGQPQHF. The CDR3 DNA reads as TGCGCCAGCAGCCAAGGAACCCTCTACAGGGTAGTAGGACAGCCCCAGCATTTT.

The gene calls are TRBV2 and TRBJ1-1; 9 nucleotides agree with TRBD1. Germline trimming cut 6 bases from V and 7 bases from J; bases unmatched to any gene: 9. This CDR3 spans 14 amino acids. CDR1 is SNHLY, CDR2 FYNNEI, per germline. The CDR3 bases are TGTGCCAGCAGAGGGACAGGGCAGTATGGTGAAGCTTTCTTT. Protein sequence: CASRGTGQYGEAFF.

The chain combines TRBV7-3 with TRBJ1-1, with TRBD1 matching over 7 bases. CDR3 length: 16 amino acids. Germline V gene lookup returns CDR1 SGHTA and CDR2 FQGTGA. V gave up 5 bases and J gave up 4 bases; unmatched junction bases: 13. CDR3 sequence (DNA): TGTGCCAGCAGCCCTGGTAGACAGGGTATCAGCACTGAAGCTTTCTTT. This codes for CASSPGRQGISTEAFF.

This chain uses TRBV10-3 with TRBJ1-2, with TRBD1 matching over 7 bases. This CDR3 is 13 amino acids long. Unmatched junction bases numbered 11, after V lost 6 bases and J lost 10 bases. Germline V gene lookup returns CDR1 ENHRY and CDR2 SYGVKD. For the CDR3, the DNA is TGTGCCATCAGGACTACGGGACAGCAGCTCTACACCTTC. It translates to CAIRTTGQQLYTF.

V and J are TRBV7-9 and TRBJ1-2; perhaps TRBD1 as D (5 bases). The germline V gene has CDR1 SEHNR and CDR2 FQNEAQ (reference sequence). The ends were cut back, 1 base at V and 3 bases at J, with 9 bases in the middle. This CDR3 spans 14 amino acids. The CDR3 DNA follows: TGTGCCAGCAGCTTAGGGGTCAGGGACTATGGCTACACCTTC. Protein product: CASSLGVRDYGYTF.

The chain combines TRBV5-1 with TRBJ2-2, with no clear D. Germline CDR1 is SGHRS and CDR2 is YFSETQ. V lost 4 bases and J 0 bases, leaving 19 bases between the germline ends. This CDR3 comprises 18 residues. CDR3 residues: CASSGDLSLPSNTGELFF. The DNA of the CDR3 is TGCGCCAGCAGCGGAGACCTCTCCCTCCCTTCGAACACCGGGGAGCTGTTTTTT.

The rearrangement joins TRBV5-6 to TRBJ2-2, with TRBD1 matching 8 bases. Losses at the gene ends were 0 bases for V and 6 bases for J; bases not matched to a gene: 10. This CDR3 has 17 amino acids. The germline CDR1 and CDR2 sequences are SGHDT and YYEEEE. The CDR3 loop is CASSLDRTGSFAGELFF. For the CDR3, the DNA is TGTGCCAGCAGCTTGGACAGGACAGGGTCCTTCGCCGGGGAGCTGTTTTTT. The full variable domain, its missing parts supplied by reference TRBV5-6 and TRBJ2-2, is DAGVTQSPTHLIKTRGQQVTLRCSPKSGHDTVSWYQQALGQGPQFIFQYYEEEERQRGNFPDRFSGHQFPNYSSELNVNALLLGDSALYLCASSLDRTGSFAGELFFGEGSRLTVL.

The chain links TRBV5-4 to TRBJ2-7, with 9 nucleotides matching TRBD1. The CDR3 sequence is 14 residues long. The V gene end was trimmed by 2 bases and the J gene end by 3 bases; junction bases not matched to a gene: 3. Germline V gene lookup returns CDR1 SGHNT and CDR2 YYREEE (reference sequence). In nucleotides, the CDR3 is TGTGCCAGCAGCTTAACAGGGGGCCGCTACGAGCAGTACTTC. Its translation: CASSLTGGRYEQYF.

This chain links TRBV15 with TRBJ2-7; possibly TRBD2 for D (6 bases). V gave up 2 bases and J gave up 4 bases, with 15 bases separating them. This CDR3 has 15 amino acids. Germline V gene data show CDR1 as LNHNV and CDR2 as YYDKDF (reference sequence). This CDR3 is CATSRNLEGVYEQYF. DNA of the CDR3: TGTGCCACCAGCAGAAATCTGGAGGGAGTGTACGAGCAGTACTTC.